This TCR beta chain originates from a study of blood T cell repertoires in COVID-19. At the level of the study: Whether acute or convalescent, the COVID-19 samples came from the United States, Italy and Spain. PBMCs, B-cell-depleted T cells, or T cells provided the cDNA or gDNA that made up the material.

All recovered Cohort 3 donors got two negative PCRs, got clearance, or saw symptom resolution. Original processing methods: Amplification with reference gene primers provided the estimates of nucleated cell counts. Only in-frame clones appear in the TCRdb table, and some are missing; sequencing was by immunoSEQ multiplex PCR. V, J and clone size are taken as reported in that table, and D and trimming were inferred from the DNA itself. This sample has some 100,000 clones, with around 86% found just once. Germline V CDR1 and CDR2: SGHTA, FQGNSA. Trimming pared 1 base from V and 0 bases from J, leaving 7 bases between. This CDR3 contains 15 residues.

The chain employs TRBV7-2 and TRBJ2-1; D is perhaps TRBD1 (6 bases). This TCR came from a woman aged 45-59 years who had recovered from COVID-19. Material for sequencing was PBMCs or T cells enriched from blood (not recorded which). This CDR3 is CASSLDRVSYNEQFF. The CDR3 nucleotides are TGTGCCAGCAGCTTAGACAGGGTCTCCTACAATGAGCAGTTCTTC.